One and the same sample provided the 30 T cell receptor beta chains below, sequenced in a study of blood T cell repertoires in COVID-19. Clones were sequenced by immunoSEQ multiplex PCR, and TCRdb holds only the in-frame ones, with some missing. The sample contains more than 300,000 clones, 86% of which appear only once. The sequenced sample was peripheral blood. The origin of the receptors is a woman aged 45-60 years with acute or convalescent COVID-19.

This clone was recorded a few times. The chain has TRBV4-2 and TRBJ2-7; 9 bases agree with TRBD1. This CDR3 has 14 amino acids. Per the germline V gene, CDR1 is LGHNA and CDR2 is YNFKEQ. V lost 2 bases to trimming and J lost 4 bases; unmatched junction nucleotides: 3. The CDR3 is CASSQRTGEYEQYF. The CDR3 nucleotides read TGTGCCAGCAGCCAACGGACAGGGGAATACGAGCAGTACTTC.

V and J are TRBV5-6 and TRBJ1-2, with 8 bases lining up with TRBD1. CDR3 length equals 17 residues. J lost 5 bases, V lost 4 bases, and 16 bases had no gene match. In germline, CDR1 is SGHDT, CDR2 YYEEEE. CDR3 DNA: TGTGCCAGCAGCCTGCTGAGGGCTCGGACAGGGAGGTATGGCTACACCTTC. Its protein is CASSLLRARTGRYGYTF.

The CDR3 loop is CASSLGPWQGANEQYF. In nucleotides, the CDR3 is TGCGCCAGCAGCTTGGGTCCGTGGCAGGGGGCTAACGAGCAGTACTTC. V gene TRBV5-1 combines with J gene TRBJ2-7; 8 bases match TRBD1. Germline V gene lookup returns CDR1 SGHRS and CDR2 YFSETQ. The junction had 10 bases not matched to a gene; V was cut back by 0 bases and J by 5 bases. The CDR3 extends over 16 amino acids.

The chain carries TRBV28 and TRBJ2-2, with 8 bases that match TRBD2. Germline values: CDR1 MDHEN, CDR2 SYDVKM. This CDR3 contains 15 residues. The trim removed 6 bases at V and 0 bases at J, leaving 3 bases unmatched. The CDR3 spells CASRRLATNTGELFF. The DNA of the CDR3 is TGTGCCAGCAGGAGACTAGCGACGAACACCGGGGAGCTGTTTTTT.

This sequence joins TRBV7-9 and TRBJ2-7; 9 nucleotides align to TRBD1. Germline V lookup: CDR1 SEHNR, CDR2 FQNEAQ (reference sequence). V shed 2 bases, J shed 6 bases, and the junction held 5 bases outside the gene matches. The CDR3 spans 14 residues. The CDR3 loop reads CASSLPGQGREQYF. CDR3 DNA: TGTGCCAGCAGCTTACCGGGACAGGGACGCGAGCAGTACTTC.

The chain has TRBV7-3 and TRBJ2-2, with TRBD2 matching 7 bases. The V and J ends lost 4 bases and 8 bases, in that order; junction bases with no gene match: 7. Germline V gene sequence: CDR1 SGHTA, CDR2 FQGTGA. This CDR3 is 14 amino acids long. The chain's CDR3 is CASSSSSGLGELFF. In nucleotides, the CDR3 is TGTGCCAGCAGCTCTTCTAGCGGCCTAGGGGAGCTGTTTTTT.

The chain recombines TRBV20-1 with TRBJ2-7; TRBD1 matches 8 bases. J was trimmed by 8 bases and V by 1 base; bases with no gene match: 1. The V gene's germline CDR1 is DFQATT and CDR2 SNEGSKA (reference sequence). CDR3 size: 11 residues. CDR3 protein: CSARGQGKQYF. The CDR3 nucleotides are TGCAGTGCTAGAGGACAGGGGAAGCAGTACTTC.

V usage is TRBV27 and J usage is TRBJ1-5; D is unclear. Per the germline V gene, CDR1 is MNHEY and CDR2 is SMNVEV (reference sequence). Trimming cost V 6 bases and J 4 bases, with 4 bases left between them. This CDR3 is built from 11 residues. The CDR3 region is CASRLNQPQHF. The CDR3 bases are TGTGCCAGCAGGCTAAATCAGCCCCAGCATTTT.

The V gene is TRBV29-1, the J gene TRBJ1-2; D may be TRBD1 (5 bases). Germline V gene data show CDR1 as SQVTM and CDR2 as ANQGSEA. The CDR3 is 14 residues long. V shed 2 bases and J shed 2 bases, with 12 bases lying between them. Written as DNA, the CDR3 is TGCAGCGTTGAAAGTGCAGGGCGAAACTATGGCTACACCTTC. Translation: CSVESAGRNYGYTF.

V and J are TRBV28 and TRBJ2-1; 7 nucleotides agree with TRBD2. The J segment lost 3 bases and the V segment lost 8 bases, leaving 4 bases of the junction unmatched. Germline V gives CDR1 MDHEN, CDR2 SYDVKM. The CDR3 length is 13 residues. The CDR3 protein is CASVTGGYNEQFF. DNA for the CDR3: TGTGCCAGCGTTACGGGAGGCTACAATGAGCAGTTCTTC. The complete variable domain, with remaining parts taken from reference TRBV28 and TRBJ2-1, reads DVKVTQSSRYLVKRTGEKVFLECVQDMDHENMFWYRQDPGLGLRLIYFSYDVKMKEKGDIPEGYSVSREKKERFSLILESASTNQTSMYLCASVTGGYNEQFFGPGTRLTVL.

Notes on this clone: One end of the junction varies from germline; a read error may be responsible. The chain employs TRBV5-1 and TRBJ2-3; unclear D gene. CDR1 and CDR2 (germline): SGHRS, YFSETQ. CDR3 length equals 12 residues. CDR3 nucleotide sequence: TGCGCCAGCAGCTTAAGCAAAGATACGCAGTATTTT. Translation: CASSLSKDTQYF. Drawing the rest from reference TRBV5-1 and TRBJ2-3, the complete variable domain is KAGVTQTPRYLIKTRGQQVTLSCSPISGHRSVSWYQQTPGQGLQFLFEYFSETQRNKGNFPGRFSGRQFSNSRSEMNVSTLELGDSALYLCASSLSKDTQYFGPGTRLTVL.

The rearrangement uses TRBV2 and TRBJ2-1; 14 bases line up with TRBD2. V dropped 6 bases and J dropped 9; count of bases not matched to a gene: 4. The CDR3 sequence is 14 residues long. Germline CDR1 SNHLY, CDR2 FYNNEI. CDR3 DNA: TGTGCCAGCAGGCCGGGACTAGCGGGAGTTGAGCAGTTCTTC. Residues: CASRPGLAGVEQFF.

The chain has TRBV9 and TRBJ2-1, with 16 bases identical to TRBD2. The J segment lost 9 bases and the V segment lost 4 bases, leaving 13 bases of the junction unmatched. The V gene's germline CDR1 is SGDLS and CDR2 YYNGEE. CDR3 length equals 18 residues. The CDR3 nucleotides are TGTGCCAGCAGCCCCATCCTCCCGGGACTAGCGGGAGGGGGTGAGCAGTTCTTC. Translation gives CASSPILPGLAGGGEQFF.

This chain links TRBV5-1 with TRBJ1-1; D possibly corresponds to TRBD1 (6 bases). This CDR3 comprises 14 residues. Trimming took off 4 bases at V and 1 base at J, with 11 bases between the two ends. Germline CDR1 is SGHRS and CDR2 is YFSETQ. Written as DNA, the CDR3 is TGCGCCAGCAGCGGGACAATTCCGAACACTGAAGCTTTCTTT. It codes for CASSGTIPNTEAFF.

This chain links TRBV11-3 with TRBJ2-1; TRBD1 matches 9 bases. This CDR3 has 15 amino acids. Germline assignment: CDR1 SGHNT and CDR2 YENEEA. Trimming took 6 bases from V and 2 from J; bases not matched to a gene: 5. CDR3 sequence: CASSFGQGTYNEQFF. The CDR3 bases are TGTGCCAGCAGTTTCGGACAGGGGACCTACAATGAGCAGTTCTTC.

The J gene is TRBJ1-2, the V gene TRBV15; no clear D. The germline V gene has CDR1 LNHNV and CDR2 YYDKDF (reference sequence). V was clipped by 0 bases and J by 1 base, with 12 bases between them. This CDR3 has 16 residues. For the CDR3, the DNA is TGTGCCACCAGCAGAGATGCCCCAACTATTAACTATGGCTACACCTTC. Translated, it gives CATSRDAPTINYGYTF.

The table lists this clone with a count of one. The genes are TRBV30 and TRBJ2-2; 8 bases are shared with TRBD2. The CDR3 covers 16 residues. Germline loops: CDR1 GTSNPN, CDR2 SVGIG (reference sequence). Losses at the gene ends were 0 bases for V and 4 bases for J; bases not matched to a gene: 7. This CDR3 is CAWSVRSGRLTGELFF. DNA of the CDR3: TGTGCCTGGAGTGTACGAAGCGGGAGACTCACCGGGGAGCTGTTTTTT.

This clone was observed a handful of times. V gene TRBV7-9 combines with J gene TRBJ2-5; TRBD2 is a possible D gene (8 bases). Trimming pared 9 bases from V and 3 bases from J, leaving 17 bases between. Germline loops: CDR1 SEHNR, CDR2 FQNEAQ (reference sequence). CDR3 length equals 14 residues. This CDR3 reads CASSGSGTEETQYF. The CDR3 region has the DNA TGTGCCAGTTCGGGTAGCGGGACAGAAGAGACCCAGTACTTC.

The chain links TRBV6-6 to TRBJ1-4; D may be TRBD1 (5 bases). The CDR3 totals 14 residues. Trimming shortened V by 7 bases and J by 4 bases, and 13 bases separated the two germline ends. The V gene's germline CDR1 is MNHNY and CDR2 SVGAGI (reference sequence). The CDR3 region has the DNA TGTGCCAGCACGAGGGACGGGGGTAATGAAAAACTGTTTTTT. Protein sequence: CASTRDGGNEKLFF.

The genes are TRBV28 and TRBJ1-5; D call uncertain. Trimming removed 4 bases from V and 6 bases from J, with 16 bases in between. The CDR3 runs 15 residues. CDR1 and CDR2 from the germline V gene are MDHEN and SYDVKM. The CDR3 region is CASSYEGPTSQPQHF. DNA of the CDR3: TGTGCCAGCAGTTATGAGGGCCCAACCAGTCAGCCCCAGCATTTT. The whole variable domain, filled in from reference TRBV28 and TRBJ1-5, reads DVKVTQSSRYLVKRTGEKVFLECVQDMDHENMFWYRQDPGLGLRLIYFSYDVKMKEKGDIPEGYSVSREKKERFSLILESASTNQTSMYLCASSYEGPTSQPQHFGDGTRLSIL.

The rearrangement joins TRBV6-5 to TRBJ2-1; tentative D call: TRBD2 (5 bases). V lost 7 bases and J 1 base, leaving 11 bases between the germline ends. This CDR3 has 14 amino acids. CDR1 MNHEY and CDR2 SVGAGI come from the germline V gene. The CDR3 sequence: CASTPGISYNEQFF. The CDR3, as DNA: TGTGCCAGCACCCCGGGGATTTCCTACAATGAGCAGTTCTTC.

Written as DNA, the CDR3 is TGTGCCAGCAGTTTGACTCCTAGGGACAGATTCATGAACACTGAAGCTTTCTTT. Translating gives CASSLTPRDRFMNTEAFF. This sequence joins TRBV28 and TRBJ1-1; 7 bases are a match to TRBD1. This CDR3 comprises 18 residues. Losses at the gene ends were 3 bases for V and 0 bases for J; bases not matched to a gene: 13. Looked up from germline, CDR1 is MDHEN and CDR2 is SYDVKM.

The chain joins TRBV28 to TRBJ2-7; 8 bases match TRBD1. J was trimmed by 2 bases and V by 9 bases; bases with no gene match: 9. This CDR3 is built from 14 residues. The germline CDR1 and CDR2 sequences are MDHEN and SYDVKM. CDR3 bases: TGTGCCAGTCGGACGGCGGACAGGGCCTACGAGCAGTACTTC. It specifies CASRTADRAYEQYF.

J is TRBJ1-5 and V is TRBV28; 8 bases match TRBD1. The ends lost 6 bases at V and 0 bases at J; junction bases unmatched: 7. The germline V gene encodes CDR1 MDHEN and CDR2 SYDVKM. There are 16 residues in the CDR3. As DNA, the CDR3 is TGTGCCAGCAGGGTGTTGGACAGGGATAGCAATCAGCCCCAGCATTTT. This gives the protein CASRVLDRDSNQPQHF. Using reference TRBV28 and TRBJ1-5 for the parts outside the CDR3, the full variable domain is DVKVTQSSRYLVKRTGEKVFLECVQDMDHENMFWYRQDPGLGLRLIYFSYDVKMKEKGDIPEGYSVSREKKERFSLILESASTNQTSMYLCASRVLDRDSNQPQHFGDGTRLSIL.

The chain is built from TRBV7-3 and TRBJ2-5; D possibly corresponds to TRBD1 (6 bases). The CDR3 runs 14 residues. Germline V gives CDR1 SGHTA, CDR2 FQGTGA. With 3 bases removed from V and 1 base from J, the gap between germline ends came to 9 bases. The CDR3, as DNA: TGTGCCAGCAGCTTCAGGGGACCCCAAGAGACCCAGTACTTC. Translated: CASSFRGPQETQYF.

The chain carries TRBV27 and TRBJ1-5; D may be TRBD1 (5 bases). CDR3 length: 16 residues. Germline CDR1 MNHEY, CDR2 SMNVEV (reference sequence). Trimming stripped 8 bases from V and 0 bases from J, with 17 bases between. The CDR3 nucleotides read TGTGCCAGCTCCCCTGGGGGGAGGTTTAGCAATCAGCCCCAGCATTTT. Translating it yields CASSPGGRFSNQPQHF.

The chain joins TRBV30 to TRBJ2-7; TRBD1 is a possible D gene (6 bases). This CDR3 contains 16 residues. Between the trimmed V and J ends, which lost 3 bases and 7 bases, there was a span of 25 bases. Germline values: CDR1 GTSNPN, CDR2 SVGIG (reference sequence). CDR3 sequence (DNA): TGTGCCTGGAGCCCCCTAAGGGGGACCTTCACCATGGAGCAGTACTTC. Protein sequence: CAWSPLRGTFTMEQYF.

The chain employs TRBV18 and TRBJ1-1; 9 nucleotides agree with TRBD1. CDR3 length: 13 residues. The V gene end was trimmed by 6 bases and the J gene end by 6 bases; junction bases not matched to a gene: 5. The germline gives CDR1 KGHSH, CDR2 LQKENI. This CDR3 reads CASSPDRGPEAFF. DNA of the CDR3: TGTGCCAGCTCTCCGGACAGGGGACCTGAAGCTTTCTTT. Full variable domain (rest looked up from reference TRBV18 and TRBJ1-1): NAGVMQNPRHLVRRRGQEARLRCSPMKGHSHVYWYRQLPEEGLKFMVYLQKENIIDESGMPKERFSAEFPKEGPSILRIQQVVRGDSAAYFCASSPDRGPEAFFGQGTRLTVV.

The chain is built from TRBV7-2 and TRBJ2-1; D might be TRBD2 (6 bases). The germline V and J ends were trimmed by 5 bases and 2 bases, with 10 bases remaining between them. The CDR3 is made up of 14 amino acids. Germline loops: CDR1 SGHTA, CDR2 FQGNSA. The CDR3 reads CASSGGTAYNEQFF. The CDR3 region has the DNA TGTGCCAGCAGCGGGGGGACGGCCTACAATGAGCAGTTCTTC.

J is TRBJ2-1 and V is TRBV19; 7 bases line up with TRBD1. Germline CDR1 and CDR2: LNHDA and SQIVND (reference sequence). The CDR3 has 14 amino acids. V was clipped by 1 base and J by 7 bases; unmatched bases: 4. In DNA form, the CDR3 reads TGTGCCAGTAGTATAGGGACAGGTGGAAATGAGCAGTTCTTC. This translates into CASSIGTGGNEQFF.